This is a list of T cell receptor beta chains from one sample in a study of T cells in Graves' hyperthyroidism and ophthalmopathy. TCRdb recomputed calls from the multiplex PCR reads with MiXCR, one row per CDR3 protein. The data show roughly 750,000 distinct CDR3 sequences, with roughly 15% seen just once and roughly 8% held by the top ten. The source material was blood. All receptors come from a young man with Graves' hyperthyroidism. The CDR3 runs from the conserved cysteine through the conserved F or W. The order of the fields is V gene, J gene, D gene, clone size, CDR3 length, CDR3 protein, CDR3 DNA. A D gene is named only where the DNA matches it firmly. A clone size is listed for some rows: how often the clone was seen (once, few, many), or a class if it is expanded.

V: TRBV18
J: TRBJ2-5
D: NA
size: NA
length: 13
CDR3: CASQRGKEETQYF
DNA: TGTGCCAGCCAACGGGGCAAGGAAGAGACCCAGTACTTC

V: TRBV28
J: TRBJ2-7
D: TRBD1
size: NA
length: 18
CDR3: CASSPYGQGVPKSYEQYF
DNA: TGTGCCAGCAGTCCTTACGGACAGGGGGTCCCAAAGTCGTACGAGCAGTACTTC

V: TRBV27
J: TRBJ1-2
D: NA
size: few
length: 15
CDR3: CASRGPRLRGYGYTF
DNA: TGTGCCAGCAGGGGCCCTCGGTTGAGGGGTTATGGCTACACCTTC

V: TRBV20-1
J: TRBJ2-1
D: NA
size: many
length: 13
CDR3: CSAPEYTYNEQFF
DNA: TGCAGTGCCCCCGAGTATACCTACAATGAGCAGTTCTTC

V: TRBV24-1
J: TRBJ2-2
D: TRBD1
size: once
length: 15
CDR3: CATSALDRAGGELFF
DNA: TGTGCCACCAGTGCCCTCGACAGGGCGGGCGGGGAGCTGTTTTTT

V: TRBV28
J: TRBJ1-4
D: NA
size: NA
length: 17
CDR3: CASSTLHRGATNEKLFF
DNA: TGTGCCAGCAGTACCCTCCATCGGGGTGCAACTAATGAAAAACTGTTTTTT

V: TRBV24-1
J: TRBJ2-1
D: NA
size: few
length: 13
CDR3: CATSASLYNEQFF
DNA: TGTGCCACCAGTGCCAGTCTTTACAATGAGCAGTTCTTC

V: TRBV5-1
J: TRBJ2-1
D: TRBD1
size: few
length: 15
CDR3: CASSLGQGLNNEQFF
DNA: TGCGCCAGCAGCCTGGGACAGGGTCTTAACAATGAGCAGTTCTTC

V: TRBV5-1
J: TRBJ2-6
D: TRBD2
size: NA
length: 21
CDR3: CASSLIGWTSGVNSGANVLTF
DNA: TGCGCCAGCAGCTTGATTGGCTGGACTAGCGGGGTTAACTCTGGGGCCAACGTCCTGACTTTC

V: TRBV10-3
J: TRBJ2-1
D: TRBD1
size: NA
length: 15
CDR3: CAISERTGSYNEQFF
DNA: TGTGCCATCAGTGAGAGGACAGGTTCCTACAATGAGCAGTTCTTC

V: TRBV10-3
J: TRBJ2-7
D: NA
size: many
length: 12
CDR3: CAISEGNTEQYF
DNA: TGTGCCATCAGTGAGGGTAATACGGAGCAGTACTTC

V: TRBV27
J: TRBJ1-2
D: TRBD1
size: NA
length: 14
CDR3: CASSGGFGQGGYTF
DNA: TGTGCCAGCAGTGGAGGGTTCGGACAGGGAGGCTACACCTTC

V: TRBV19
J: TRBJ2-1
D: NA
size: NA
length: 15
CDR3: CASTMRNRANNEQFF
DNA: TGTGCCAGTACCATGAGGAACAGGGCTAACAATGAGCAGTTCTTC

V: TRBV6-1
J: TRBJ2-7
D: TRBD2
size: few
length: 12
CDR3: CASSTREGEQYF
DNA: TGTGCCAGCAGTACCCGGGAGGGCGAGCAGTACTTC

V: TRBV5-4
J: TRBJ2-3
D: TRBD2
size: many
length: 16
CDR3: CASSSHGRAEADTQYF
DNA: TGTGCCAGCAGCTCCCACGGGAGGGCAGAGGCAGATACGCAGTATTTT

V: TRBV6-1
J: TRBJ2-3
D: TRBD1
size: NA
length: 15
CDR3: CASSGRTGGTDTQYF
DNA: TGTGCCAGCAGTGGACGGACAGGGGGCACAGATACGCAGTATTTT

V: TRBV2
J: TRBJ1-5
D: NA
size: many
length: 14
CDR3: CASSVRRSNQPQHF
DNA: TGTGCCAGCAGTGTAAGGCGGAGCAATCAGCCCCAGCATTTT

V: TRBV30
J: TRBJ2-7
D: NA
size: few
length: 13
CDR3: CAWLPPDGDEQYF
DNA: TGTGCCTGGCTTCCACCAGACGGAGACGAGCAGTACTTC

V: TRBV28
J: TRBJ1-1
D: TRBD1
size: many
length: 13
CDR3: CASSSPGGREAFF
DNA: TGTGCCAGCAGTTCTCCAGGGGGGCGCGAAGCTTTCTTT

V: TRBV28
J: TRBJ2-7
D: NA
size: NA
length: 14
CDR3: CASSFWGRPYEQYF
DNA: TGTGCCAGCAGTTTCTGGGGGAGGCCCTACGAGCAGTACTTC

V: TRBV24-1
J: TRBJ2-3
D: NA
size: NA
length: 14
CDR3: CATSVGTGTDTQYF
DNA: TGTGCCACCAGTGTCGGGACCGGCACAGATACGCAGTATTTT

V: TRBV12-3/TRBV12-4
J: TRBJ1-5
D: NA
size: many
length: 12
CDR3: CASSFPPQPQHF
DNA: TGTGCCAGCAGTTTCCCTCCTCAGCCCCAGCATTTT

V: TRBV7-9
J: TRBJ1-5
D: NA
size: NA
length: 17
CDR3: CASSLADSSYSNQPQHF
DNA: TGTGCCAGCAGCTTAGCAGACAGCTCTTATAGCAATCAGCCCCAGCATTTT

V: TRBV28
J: TRBJ1-6
D: TRBD1
size: few
length: 15
CDR3: CASSATGQLDSPLHF
DNA: TGTGCCAGCAGTGCCACGGGACAGTTGGATTCACCCCTCCACTTT

V: TRBV28
J: TRBJ1-4
D: TRBD1
size: few
length: 17
CDR3: CASSYPMGQGENEKLFF
DNA: TGTGCCAGCAGTTACCCCATGGGACAGGGGGAGAATGAAAAACTGTTTTTT

V: TRBV5-1
J: TRBJ2-3
D: NA
size: NA
length: 16
CDR3: CASSPPLAGGTDTQYF
DNA: TGCGCCAGCAGCCCCCCTCTGGCGGGCGGCACAGATACGCAGTATTTT

V: TRBV28
J: TRBJ1-3
D: NA
size: many
length: 15
CDR3: CASSLGGRAGNTIYF
DNA: TGTGCCAGCAGTTTAGGGGGGCGCGCCGGAAACACCATATATTTT

V: TRBV6-1
J: TRBJ2-4
D: NA
size: NA
length: 13
CDR3: CASRRVGKNIQYF
DNA: TGTGCCAGCAGGAGGGTCGGCAAAAACATTCAGTACTTC

V: TRBV20-1
J: TRBJ2-2
D: NA
size: few
length: 14
CDR3: CSARVRTNTGELFF
DNA: TGCAGTGCTAGAGTTCGGACGAACACCGGGGAGCTGTTTTTT

V: TRBV20-1
J: TRBJ1-1
D: NA
size: many
length: 12
CDR3: CSAREGRAEAFF
DNA: TGCAGTGCTAGAGAAGGGCGTGCAGAAGCTTTCTTT

V: TRBV7-3
J: TRBJ2-7
D: TRBD2
size: few
length: 14
CDR3: CASSLGTSGAEQYF
DNA: TGTGCCAGCAGCTTAGGTACTAGCGGGGCCGAGCAGTACTTC

V: TRBV7-8
J: TRBJ2-3
D: NA
size: NA
length: 17
CDR3: CASSPKGSGFSTDTQYF
DNA: TGTGCCAGCAGCCCGAAGGGAAGCGGCTTTAGCACAGATACGCAGTATTTT

V: TRBV6-2/TRBV6-3
J: TRBJ2-1
D: TRBD2
size: few
length: 15
CDR3: CASREGWGGNNEQFF
DNA: TGTGCCAGCAGGGAAGGGTGGGGGGGGAACAATGAGCAGTTCTTC

V: TRBV29-1
J: TRBJ2-1
D: TRBD2
size: NA
length: 12
CDR3: CSAGEGYSEQFF
DNA: TGCAGCGCCGGGGAGGGGTACAGTGAGCAGTTCTTC

V: TRBV4-1
J: TRBJ2-7
D: TRBD1
size: few
length: 14
CDR3: CASSPRQGNNEQYF
DNA: TGCGCCAGCAGCCCACGACAGGGCAACAACGAGCAGTACTTC

V: TRBV28
J: TRBJ2-3
D: NA
size: many
length: 15
CDR3: CASSLQGLDTDTQYF
DNA: TGTGCCAGCAGCCTTCAGGGTTTAGACACAGATACGCAGTATTTT

V: TRBV6-5
J: TRBJ2-1
D: TRBD1
size: NA
length: 11
CDR3: CASSSGGIRFF
DNA: TGTGCCAGCAGTTCAGGGGGCATACGGTTCTTC

V: TRBV20-1
J: TRBJ2-7
D: TRBD2
size: NA
length: 14
CDR3: CSGGGGLASYEQYF
DNA: TGCAGTGGAGGGGGGGGACTAGCAAGCTACGAGCAGTACTTC

V: TRBV15
J: TRBJ1-5
D: TRBD1
size: NA
length: 17
CDR3: CATSRQGQGASNQPQHF
DNA: TGTGCCACCAGCAGACAAGGACAGGGGGCTAGCAATCAGCCCCAGCATTTT

V: TRBV12-3/TRBV12-4
J: TRBJ2-7
D: TRBD2
size: NA
length: 14
CDR3: CASSGVGGSYEQYF
DNA: TGTGCCAGCAGCGGGGTGGGCGGGAGCTACGAGCAGTACTTC

V: TRBV18
J: TRBJ2-5
D: TRBD1
size: many
length: 14
CDR3: CASSLNQGEETQYF
DNA: TGTGCCAGCTCACTAAACCAGGGGGAGGAGACCCAGTACTTC

V: TRBV20-1
J: TRBJ1-1
D: TRBD1
size: NA
length: 16
CDR3: CSALDSTGTANTEAFF
DNA: TGCAGTGCCCTAGATAGTACCGGGACAGCGAACACTGAAGCTTTCTTT

V: TRBV30
J: TRBJ1-6
D: NA
size: NA
length: 14
CDR3: CAWAQGLNNSPLHF
DNA: TGTGCCTGGGCCCAGGGACTGAATAATTCACCCCTCCACTTT

V: TRBV5-6
J: TRBJ2-1
D: TRBD2
size: NA
length: 16
CDR3: CASSLEISGKGKRQFF
DNA: TGTGCCAGCAGCTTGGAGATTAGCGGGAAAGGGAAACGGCAGTTCTTC

V: TRBV3-1
J: TRBJ2-5
D: NA
size: NA
length: 16
CDR3: CTSSQDRMPREETQYF
DNA: TGTACCAGCAGCCAAGATAGAATGCCCCGAGAAGAGACCCAGTACTTC

V: TRBV3-1
J: TRBJ1-2
D: TRBD1
size: NA
length: 15
CDR3: CASSQRTGVTYGYTF
DNA: TGTGCCAGCAGCCAACGGACAGGGGTGACTTATGGCTACACCTTC

V: TRBV6-2/TRBV6-3
J: TRBJ2-1
D: NA
size: many
length: 17
CDR3: CASAPGAGRLERNEQFF
DNA: TGTGCCAGCGCCCCTGGGGCCGGGAGATTAGAGAGGAATGAGCAGTTCTTC

V: TRBV29-1
J: TRBJ1-3
D: NA
size: few
length: 11
CDR3: CSVVAGNTIYF
DNA: TGCAGCGTTGTGGCCGGAAACACCATATATTTT

V: TRBV7-2
J: TRBJ2-3
D: NA
size: NA
length: 18
CDR3: CASSLAGLRAAFRDTQCF
DNA: TGTGCCAGCAGCCTAGCTGGGTTGCGCGCGGCATTTCGCGATACGCAGTGTTTT

V: TRBV20-1
J: TRBJ1-1
D: NA
size: many
length: 16
CDR3: CSARGRGRGMNTEAFF
DNA: TGCAGTGCTAGAGGTAGGGGACGAGGGATGAACACTGAAGCTTTCTTT

V: TRBV12-3/TRBV12-4
J: TRBJ2-7
D: TRBD1
size: many
length: 18
CDR3: CASSPGPDLDRVSYEQYF
DNA: TGTGCCAGCAGCCCCGGGCCCGACTTGGACAGGGTTTCCTACGAGCAGTACTTC

V: TRBV6-1
J: TRBJ2-7
D: NA
size: NA
length: 11
CDR3: CATGDGSEQYF
DNA: TGTGCCACCGGGGACGGCTCCGAGCAGTACTTC

V: TRBV3-1
J: TRBJ1-2
D: TRBD1
size: NA
length: 15
CDR3: CASSLGGGLGYGYTF
DNA: TGTGCCAGCAGCCTTGGAGGGGGCTTGGGCTATGGCTACACCTTC

V: TRBV11-2
J: TRBJ2-1
D: NA
size: NA
length: 15
CDR3: CASSLSGISYNEQFF
DNA: TGTGCCAGCAGCTTATCTGGGATTTCCTACAATGAGCAGTTCTTC

V: TRBV24-1
J: TRBJ1-4
D: NA
size: few
length: 12
CDR3: CATSARGEKLFF
DNA: TGTGCCACCAGTGCGAGGGGTGAAAAACTGTTTTTT

V: TRBV20-1
J: TRBJ2-1
D: TRBD2
size: NA
length: 14
CDR3: CSGTAGGPIDEQFF
DNA: TGCAGTGGGACAGCGGGAGGGCCTATCGATGAGCAGTTCTTC

V: TRBV2
J: TRBJ2-7
D: TRBD1
size: NA
length: 14
CDR3: CASKGRPGGREQYF
DNA: TGTGCCAGCAAGGGGAGGCCAGGGGGCAGGGAGCAGTACTTC

V: TRBV3-1
J: TRBJ2-5
D: NA
size: few
length: 13
CDR3: CASSQQGGETQYF
DNA: TGTGCCAGTAGTCAGCAGGGCGGCGAGACCCAGTACTTC

V: TRBV20-1
J: TRBJ2-2
D: TRBD2
size: few
length: 14
CDR3: CSARGGRGVGELFF
DNA: TGCAGTGCTAGAGGCGGACGGGGGGTAGGGGAGCTGTTTTTT

V: TRBV19
J: TRBJ2-6
D: TRBD1
size: few
length: 16
CDR3: CASSRVQGAGANVLTF
DNA: TGTGCCAGTAGTAGAGTACAGGGGGCTGGGGCCAACGTCCTGACTTTC